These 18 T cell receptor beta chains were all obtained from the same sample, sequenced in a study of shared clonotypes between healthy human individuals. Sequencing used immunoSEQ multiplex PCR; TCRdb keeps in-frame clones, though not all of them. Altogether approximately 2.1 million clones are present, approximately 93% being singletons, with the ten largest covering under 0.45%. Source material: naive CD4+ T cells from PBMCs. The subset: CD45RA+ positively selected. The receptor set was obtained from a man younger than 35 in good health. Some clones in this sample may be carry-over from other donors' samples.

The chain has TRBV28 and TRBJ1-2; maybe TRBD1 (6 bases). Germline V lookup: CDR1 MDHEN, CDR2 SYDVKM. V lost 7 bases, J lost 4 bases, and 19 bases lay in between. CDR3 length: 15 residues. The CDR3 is CASKPPGAISYGYTF. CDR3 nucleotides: TGTGCCAGCAAACCCCCAGGGGCGATTTCCTATGGCTACACCTTC.

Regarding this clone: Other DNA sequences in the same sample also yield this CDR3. CDR3 sequence: CASSVVLNTGELFF. CDR3 DNA sequence: TGTGCCAGCAGCGTAGTTCTAAACACCGGGGAGCTGTTTTTT. The chain combines TRBV9 with TRBJ2-2; D is unresolved. Deletions cut 0 bases from V and 2 bases from J, with 5 bases between. In germline, CDR1 is SGDLS, CDR2 YYNGEE. The CDR3 contains 14 residues. The full variable domain, with the rest looked up from reference TRBV9 and TRBJ2-2, is DSGVTQTPKHLITATGQRVTLRCSPRSGDLSVYWYQQSLDQGLQFLIQYYNGEERAKGNILERFSAQQFPDLHSELNLSSLELGDSALYFCASSVVLNTGELFFGEGSRLTVL.

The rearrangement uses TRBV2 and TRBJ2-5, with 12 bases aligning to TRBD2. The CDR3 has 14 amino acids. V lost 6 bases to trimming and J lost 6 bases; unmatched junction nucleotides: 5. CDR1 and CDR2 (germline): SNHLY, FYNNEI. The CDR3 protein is CASSAGTSGQTQYF. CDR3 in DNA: TGTGCCAGCAGCGCCGGGACTAGCGGGCAGACCCAGTACTTC.

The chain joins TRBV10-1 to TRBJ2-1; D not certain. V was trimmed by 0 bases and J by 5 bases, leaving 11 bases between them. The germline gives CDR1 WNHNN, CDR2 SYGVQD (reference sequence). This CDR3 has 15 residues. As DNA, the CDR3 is TGCGCCAGCAGTGAGTCGAGTCCCCGAAACAATGAGCAGTTCTTC. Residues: CASSESSPRNNEQFF.

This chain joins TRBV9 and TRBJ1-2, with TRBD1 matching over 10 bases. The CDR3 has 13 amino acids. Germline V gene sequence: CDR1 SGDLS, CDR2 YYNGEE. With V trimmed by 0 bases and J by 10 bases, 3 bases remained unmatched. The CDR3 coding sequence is TGTGCCAGCAGCGTAGTGGGACAGGGGCCCTACACCTTC. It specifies CASSVVGQGPYTF. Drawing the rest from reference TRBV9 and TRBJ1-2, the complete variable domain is DSGVTQTPKHLITATGQRVTLRCSPRSGDLSVYWYQQSLDQGLQFLIQYYNGEERAKGNILERFSAQQFPDLHSELNLSSLELGDSALYFCASSVVGQGPYTFGSGTRLTVV.

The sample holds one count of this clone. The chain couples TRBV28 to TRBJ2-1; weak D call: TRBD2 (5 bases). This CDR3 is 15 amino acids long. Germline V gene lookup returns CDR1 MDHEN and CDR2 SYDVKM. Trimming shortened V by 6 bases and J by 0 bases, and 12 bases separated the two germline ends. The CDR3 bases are TGTGCCAGCAGGGGTAGCGCGACCTCCTACAATGAGCAGTTCTTC. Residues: CASRGSATSYNEQFF.

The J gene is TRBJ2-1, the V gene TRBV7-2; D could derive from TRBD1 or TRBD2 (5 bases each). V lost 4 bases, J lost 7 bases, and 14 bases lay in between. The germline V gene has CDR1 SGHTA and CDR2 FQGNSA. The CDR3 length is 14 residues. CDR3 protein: CASSWDLDRNEQFF. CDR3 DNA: TGTGCCAGCAGCTGGGACCTTGATAGGAATGAGCAGTTCTTC.

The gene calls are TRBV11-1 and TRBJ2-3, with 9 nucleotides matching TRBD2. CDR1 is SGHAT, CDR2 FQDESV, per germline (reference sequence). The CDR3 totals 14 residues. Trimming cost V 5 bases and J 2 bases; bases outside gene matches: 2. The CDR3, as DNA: TGTGCCAGCAGCCAGCGGGAGGCCACAGATACGCAGTATTTT. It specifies CASSQREATDTQYF.

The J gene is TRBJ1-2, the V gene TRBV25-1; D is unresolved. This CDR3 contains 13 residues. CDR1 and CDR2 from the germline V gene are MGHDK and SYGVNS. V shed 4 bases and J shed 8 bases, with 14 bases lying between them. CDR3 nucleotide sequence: TGTGCCAGCAGTGGCCTCCCCTTGAAGGGCTACACCTTC. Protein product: CASSGLPLKGYTF.

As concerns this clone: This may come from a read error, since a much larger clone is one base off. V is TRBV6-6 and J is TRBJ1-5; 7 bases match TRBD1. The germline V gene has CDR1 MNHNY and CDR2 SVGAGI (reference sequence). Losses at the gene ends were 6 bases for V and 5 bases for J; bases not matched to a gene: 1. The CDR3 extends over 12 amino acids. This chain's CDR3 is CASSQGDQPQHF. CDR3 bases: TGTGCCAGCAGCCAGGGGGATCAGCCCCAGCATTTT.

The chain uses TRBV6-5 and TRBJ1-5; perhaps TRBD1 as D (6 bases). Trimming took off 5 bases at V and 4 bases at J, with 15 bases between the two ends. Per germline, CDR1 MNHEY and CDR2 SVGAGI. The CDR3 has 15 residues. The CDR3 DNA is TGTGCCAGCAGTCCCGGCGGGCAGGGGAATCAGCCCCAGCATTTT. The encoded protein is CASSPGGQGNQPQHF.

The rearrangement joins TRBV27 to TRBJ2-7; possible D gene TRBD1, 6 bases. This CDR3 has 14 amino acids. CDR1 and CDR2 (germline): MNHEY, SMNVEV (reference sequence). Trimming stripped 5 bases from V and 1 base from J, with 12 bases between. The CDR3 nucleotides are TGTGCCAGCAGTCATTTGGACAGTTCCTACGAGCAGTACTTC. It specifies CASSHLDSSYEQYF.

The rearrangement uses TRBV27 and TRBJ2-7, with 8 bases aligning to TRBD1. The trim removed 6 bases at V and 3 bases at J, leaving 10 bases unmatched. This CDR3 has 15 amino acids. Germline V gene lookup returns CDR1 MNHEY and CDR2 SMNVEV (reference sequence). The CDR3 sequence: CASRRTSGGDYEQYF. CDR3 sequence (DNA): TGTGCCAGCAGGAGGACCTCAGGGGGCGACTACGAGCAGTACTTC.

CDR3 DNA: TGTGCCAGCAGTGAGATAGGTTTTTCTGGAAACACCATATATTTT. Residues: CASSEIGFSGNTIYF. The gene calls are TRBV25-1 and TRBJ1-3; no clear D. Trimming shortened V by 3 bases and J by 1 base, and 10 bases separated the two germline ends. CDR3 length: 15 amino acids. The germline gives CDR1 MGHDK, CDR2 SYGVNS.

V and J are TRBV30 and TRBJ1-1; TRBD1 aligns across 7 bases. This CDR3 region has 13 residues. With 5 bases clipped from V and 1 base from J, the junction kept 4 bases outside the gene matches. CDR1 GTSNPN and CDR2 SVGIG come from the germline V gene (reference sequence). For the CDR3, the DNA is TGTGCCTGGGACAGGGCGAAGAACACTGAAGCTTTCTTT. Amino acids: CAWDRAKNTEAFF.

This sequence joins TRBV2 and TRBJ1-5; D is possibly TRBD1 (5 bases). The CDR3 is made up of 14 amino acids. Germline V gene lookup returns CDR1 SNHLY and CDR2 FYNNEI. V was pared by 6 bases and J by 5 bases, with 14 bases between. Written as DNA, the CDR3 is TGTGCCAGCAGCTGGGGGGTAAGGGATCAGCCCCAGCATTTT. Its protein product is CASSWGVRDQPQHF. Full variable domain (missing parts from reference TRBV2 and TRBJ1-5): EPEVTQTPSHQVTQMGQEVILRCVPISNHLYFYWYRQILGQKVEFLVSFYNNEISEKSEIFDDQFSVERPDGSNFTLKIRSTKLEDSAMYFCASSWGVRDQPQHFGDGTRLSIL.

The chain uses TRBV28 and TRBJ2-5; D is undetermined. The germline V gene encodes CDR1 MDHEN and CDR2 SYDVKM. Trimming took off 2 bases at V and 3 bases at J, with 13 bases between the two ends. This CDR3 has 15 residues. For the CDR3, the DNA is TGTGCCAGCAGTTTAATCAACACTGCAAAAGAGACCCAGTACTTC. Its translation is CASSLINTAKETQYF.

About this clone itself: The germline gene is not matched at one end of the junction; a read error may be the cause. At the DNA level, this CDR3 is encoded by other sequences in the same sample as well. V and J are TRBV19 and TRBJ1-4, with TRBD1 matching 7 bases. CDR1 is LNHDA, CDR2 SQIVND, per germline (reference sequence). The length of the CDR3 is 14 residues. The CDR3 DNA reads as TGTGCCAGTAGTGGGACAGCAACCAATGAAAAACTGTTTTTT. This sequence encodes CASSGTATNEKLFF.